This passage covers 13 T cell receptor beta chains from one sample sequenced in a study of blood T cell repertoires in COVID-19. Clones were sequenced by immunoSEQ multiplex PCR, and TCRdb holds only the in-frame ones, with some missing. The sample has some 250,000 clones; approximately 91% are singletons. Material for sequencing was PBMCs or T cells enriched from blood (not recorded which). The receptors derive from a woman aged 40 to 50 with acute COVID-19.

This chain joins TRBV4-3 and TRBJ2-3, with a tentative D call TRBD2 (5 bases). The CDR3 has 15 residues. With 6 bases removed from V and 1 base from J, the gap between germline ends came to 14 bases. CDR1 and CDR2 from the germline V gene are LGHNA and YSLEER. The CDR3 DNA is TGCGCCAGCAGGTCTGTGGGAGTGGGCACAGATACGCAGTATTTT. Protein: CASRSVGVGTDTQYF.

V and J are TRBV5-4 and TRBJ2-1; the match to TRBD2 covers 11 bases. V dropped 1 base and J dropped 4; count of bases not matched to a gene: 7. CDR3 length: 17 residues. Germline CDR1 and CDR2: SGHNT and YYREEE (reference sequence). The CDR3 DNA reads as TGTGCCAGCAGCTTGAAGGCCGGGACTAGCGGATACAATGAGCAGTTCTTC. Its translation is CASSLKAGTSGYNEQFF.

The chain links TRBV7-2 to TRBJ2-1, with a possible D match to TRBD2 (5 bases). There are 14 residues in the CDR3. Germline values: CDR1 SGHTA, CDR2 FQGNSA. V shed 8 bases and J shed 4 bases, with 15 bases lying between them. CDR3 DNA sequence: TGTGCCAGCGTTCTTCAGCGGAGGTACAATGAGCAGTTCTTC. Translating gives CASVLQRRYNEQFF. The full variable domain, with the rest looked up from reference TRBV7-2 and TRBJ2-1, is GAGVSQSPSNKVTEKGKDVELRCDPISGHTALYWYRQSLGQGLEFLIYFQGNSAPDKSGLPSDRFSAERTGGSVSTLTIQRTQQEDSAVYLCASVLQRRYNEQFFGPGTRLTVL.

This chain links TRBV7-8 with TRBJ2-3; TRBD2 matches 7 bases. Germline V CDR1 and CDR2: SGHVS, FQNEAQ. The ends lost 6 bases at V and 8 bases at J; junction bases unmatched: 8. This CDR3 has 13 amino acids. The CDR3 DNA follows: TGTGCCAGCAGGACCGGGAGGTCTGGTACGCAGTATTTT. Its translation: CASRTGRSGTQYF.

The V call is TRBV19, the J call TRBJ1-1; 7 positions agree with TRBD1. V lost 5 bases to trimming and J lost 4 bases; unmatched junction nucleotides: 10. This CDR3 has 15 residues. Germline V gene lookup returns CDR1 LNHDA and CDR2 SQIVND (reference sequence). CDR3 region: CASSPSTGIGTEAFF. The CDR3 bases are TGTGCCAGTAGTCCATCGACAGGGATAGGCACTGAAGCTTTCTTT.

The V call is TRBV2, the J call TRBJ1-6; no definite D call. The germline V gene encodes CDR1 SNHLY and CDR2 FYNNEI. The CDR3 loop spans 11 amino acids. Trimming took 5 bases from V and 14 from J, leaving 10 bases between them. This CDR3 reads CASSPQVALHF. As DNA, the CDR3 is TGTGCCAGCAGTCCGCAGGTGGCCCTCCACTTT.

The chain joins TRBV10-2 to TRBJ2-5; no reliable D call. V lost 3 bases and J 1 base, leaving 6 bases between the germline ends. The CDR3 has 13 residues. Germline-derived CDR1 and CDR2 are WSHSY and SAAADI. In nucleotides, the CDR3 is TGCGCCAGCAGTGAAGCGAGCCAAGAGACCCAGTACTTC. It yields the protein CASSEASQETQYF.

The DNA of the CDR3 is TGTGCCAGCAGCCCGGGACAGGGGGACCGTGAGCAGTTCTTC. Amino acids: CASSPGQGDREQFF. This chain connects TRBV6-5 to TRBJ2-1; 11 bases map to TRBD1. Germline trimming cut 6 bases from V and 9 bases from J; bases unmatched to any gene: 7. CDR1 is MNHEY, CDR2 SVGAGI, per germline. This CDR3 spans 14 amino acids.

The CDR3 coding sequence is TGTGCCAGCAGTTACCGAGGGTGGTGGGACGAGCAGTACTTC. This translates into CASSYRGWWDEQYF. This sequence joins TRBV6-5 and TRBJ2-7; possibly TRBD2 for D (5 bases). Germline V lookup: CDR1 MNHEY, CDR2 SVGAGI. CDR3 size: 14 residues. With 2 bases removed from V and 5 bases from J, the gap between germline ends came to 13 bases.

The chain recombines TRBV19 with TRBJ2-7, with D possibly TRBD2 on 6 matching bases. Germline CDR1 and CDR2: LNHDA and SQIVND (reference sequence). Deletions cut 9 bases from V and 1 base from J, with 19 bases between. There are 15 residues in the CDR3. The CDR3 loop is CASREMGSESYEQYF. CDR3 coding DNA: TGTGCCAGCCGGGAGATGGGGTCGGAATCCTACGAGCAGTACTTC. Combining the CDR3 with reference TRBV19 and TRBJ2-7 gives the whole variable domain DGGITQSPKYLFRKEGQNVTLSCEQNLNHDAMYWYRQDPGQGLRLIYYSQIVNDFQKGDIAEGYSVSREKKESFPLTVTSAQKNPTAFYLCASREMGSESYEQYFGPGTRLTVT.

This clone was recorded once. The rearrangement joins TRBV19 to TRBJ2-7; 10 bases match TRBD2. This CDR3 comprises 15 residues. Germline CDR1 LNHDA, CDR2 SQIVND (reference sequence). Trimming took 2 bases from V and 7 from J; bases not matched to a gene: 8. Written as DNA, the CDR3 is TGTGCCAGTAGTATATGGGCTAGCGGGAGCCCTGAGCAGTACTTC. This sequence encodes CASSIWASGSPEQYF.

This clone was seen once. The V and J genes are TRBV2 and TRBJ2-7, with 8 positions matching TRBD2. Germline CDR1 and CDR2: SNHLY and FYNNEI. Losses at the gene ends were 6 bases for V and 0 bases for J; bases not matched to a gene: 16. The CDR3 runs to 18 residues. CDR3 DNA: TGTGCCAGCAGCATAGAAGGGAGCGGGGGCCCAAGCTCCTACGAGCAGTACTTC. Translated: CASSIEGSGGPSSYEQYF.

The chain combines TRBV5-6 with TRBJ1-1; D perhaps matches TRBD1 (6 bases). Trimming took off 2 bases at V and 0 bases at J, with 11 bases between the two ends. There are 15 residues in the CDR3. Germline V gene sequence: CDR1 SGHDT, CDR2 YYEEEE. The CDR3 DNA reads TGTGCCAGCAGCTTAGGACAGACCATGAACACTGAAGCTTTCTTT. Its protein is CASSLGQTMNTEAFF.